The T cell receptor (beta chain) under discussion was sequenced for a study of high-grade serous ovarian cancer treatment subgroups. Study-level background: On average, approximately 14,000 reads and 7,494 unique TCR beta rearrangements were obtained per sample. General study results and limits: Repertoire similarity ranged about 0.1 to 0.79 between tumors of one patient.

The tumor samples were collected prior to definitive surgery or chemotherapy. TCRdb keeps only in-frame clones here, not all; method: immunoSEQ multiplex PCR. The sample holds a few thousand clones, around 79% seen once. For this clone: The target antigen is unknown.

Germline V gene data show CDR1 as SGHTS and CDR2 as YDEGEE. The CDR3 consists of 14 residues. V shed 0 bases and J shed 9 bases, with 13 bases lying between them. This TCR was sampled from a human donor with high-grade serous ovarian cancer. This chain joins TRBV5-8 and TRBJ2-1, with D possibly matching TRBD2 (6 bases). Sequencing was done on a sample of tumor tissue. CDR3 protein: CASSLDGGWGEQFF. The CDR3 DNA reads as TGTGCCAGCAGCTTGGATGGGGGGTGGGGTGAGCAGTTCTTC. The variable domain in full, completed from reference TRBV5-8 and TRBJ2-1, reads EAGVTQSPTHLIKTRGQQATLRCSPISGHTSVYWYQQALGLGLQFLLWYDEGEERNRGNFPPRFSGRQFPNYSSELNVNALELEDSALYLCASSLDGGWGEQFFGPGTRLTVL.